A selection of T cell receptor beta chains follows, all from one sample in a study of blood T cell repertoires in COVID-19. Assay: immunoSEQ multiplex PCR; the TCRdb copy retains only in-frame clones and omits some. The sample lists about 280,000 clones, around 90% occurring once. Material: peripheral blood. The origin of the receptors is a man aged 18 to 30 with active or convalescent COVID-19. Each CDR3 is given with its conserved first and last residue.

CASSQDGDRGISPLHF	TRBV4-3	TRBJ1-6
CASSPGGGYEQYF	TRBV7-9	TRBJ2-7
CASSPLGVNQPQHF	TRBV3-1/TRBV3-2	TRBJ1-5
CASSPGSNQPQHF	TRBV11-2	TRBJ1-5
CSVGTGGYYEQYF	TRBV29-1	TRBJ2-7
CASMTGTGTFEQYF	TRBV2	TRBJ2-7
CASSVGGDRGNTIYF	TRBV9	TRBJ1-3
CASSLVTGGNGYTF	TRBV11-2	TRBJ1-2
CASSVNHGQINYGYTF	TRBV9	TRBJ1-2
CASSYSSGAGELFF	TRBV6-2/TRBV6-3	TRBJ2-2
CSVELRANEQFF	TRBV29-1	TRBJ2-1
CASTGFKEAFF	TRBV2	TRBJ1-1
CASSLSGHENQPQHF	TRBV27	TRBJ1-5
CASSLGARTGVQPQHF	TRBV7-2	TRBJ1-5
CASSPGGGVPFGNQPQHF	TRBV19	TRBJ1-5
CASSLHGGQETQYF	TRBV4-1	TRBJ2-5